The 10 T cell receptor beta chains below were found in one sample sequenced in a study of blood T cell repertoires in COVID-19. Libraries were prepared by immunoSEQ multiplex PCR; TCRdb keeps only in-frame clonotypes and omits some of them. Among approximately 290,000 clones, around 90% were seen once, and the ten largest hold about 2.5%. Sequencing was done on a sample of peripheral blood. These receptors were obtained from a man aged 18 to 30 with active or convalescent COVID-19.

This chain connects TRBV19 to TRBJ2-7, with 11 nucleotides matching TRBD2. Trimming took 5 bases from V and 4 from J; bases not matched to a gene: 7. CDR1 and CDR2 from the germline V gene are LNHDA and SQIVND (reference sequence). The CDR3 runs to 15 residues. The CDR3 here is CASSRTSGGSYEQYF. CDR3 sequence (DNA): TGTGCCAGTAGTCGCACTAGCGGGGGAAGTTACGAGCAGTACTTC.

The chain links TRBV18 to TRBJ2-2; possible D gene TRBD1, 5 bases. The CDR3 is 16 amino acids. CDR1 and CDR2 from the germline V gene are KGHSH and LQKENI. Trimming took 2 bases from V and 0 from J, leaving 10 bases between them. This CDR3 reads CASSPSFRANTGELFF. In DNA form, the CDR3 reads TGTGCCAGCTCACCAAGTTTCAGGGCGAACACCGGGGAGCTGTTTTTT.

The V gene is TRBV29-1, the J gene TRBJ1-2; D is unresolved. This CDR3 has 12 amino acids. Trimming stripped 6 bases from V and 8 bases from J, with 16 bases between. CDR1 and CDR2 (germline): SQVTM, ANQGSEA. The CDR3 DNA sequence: TGCAGCGTCGCCCCTTCGCCCGAGGGCTACACCTTC. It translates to CSVAPSPEGYTF.

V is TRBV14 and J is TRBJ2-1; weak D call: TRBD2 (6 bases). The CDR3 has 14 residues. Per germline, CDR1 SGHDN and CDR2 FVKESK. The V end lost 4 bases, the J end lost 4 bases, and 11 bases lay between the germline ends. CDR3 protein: CASSRRETYNEQFF. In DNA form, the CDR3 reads TGTGCCAGCAGCCGACGGGAGACATACAATGAGCAGTTCTTC.

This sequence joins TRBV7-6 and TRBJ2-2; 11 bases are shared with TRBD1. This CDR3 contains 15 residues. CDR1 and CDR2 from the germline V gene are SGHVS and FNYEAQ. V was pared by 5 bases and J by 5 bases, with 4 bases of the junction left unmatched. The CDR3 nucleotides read TGTGCCAGCAGCCCCGGACAGGGGGCGACCGGGGAGCTGTTTTTT. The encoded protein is CASSPGQGATGELFF.

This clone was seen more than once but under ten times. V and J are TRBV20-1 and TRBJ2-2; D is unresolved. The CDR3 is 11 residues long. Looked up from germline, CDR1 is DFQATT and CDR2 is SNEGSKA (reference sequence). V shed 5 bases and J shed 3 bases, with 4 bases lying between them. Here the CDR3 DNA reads TGCAGTGCTCCGGACACCGGGGAGCTGTTTTTT. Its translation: CSAPDTGELFF.

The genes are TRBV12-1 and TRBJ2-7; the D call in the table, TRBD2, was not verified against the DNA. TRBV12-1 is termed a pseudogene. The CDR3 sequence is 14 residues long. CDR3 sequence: CANPGLAGPYEQYF. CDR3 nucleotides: TGTGCCAACCCGGGACTAGCGGGACCCTACGAGCAGTACTTC.

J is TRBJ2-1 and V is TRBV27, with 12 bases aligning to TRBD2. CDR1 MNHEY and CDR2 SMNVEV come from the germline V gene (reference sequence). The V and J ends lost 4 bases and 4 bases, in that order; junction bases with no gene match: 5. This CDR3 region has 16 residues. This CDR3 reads CASSSLLAGGYNEQFF. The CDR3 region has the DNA TGTGCCAGCAGTTCCCTCCTAGCGGGAGGGTACAATGAGCAGTTCTTC.

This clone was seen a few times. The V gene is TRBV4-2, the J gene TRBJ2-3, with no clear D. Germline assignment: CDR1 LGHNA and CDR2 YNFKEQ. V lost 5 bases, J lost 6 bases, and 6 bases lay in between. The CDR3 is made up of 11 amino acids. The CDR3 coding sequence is TGTGCCAGCAGCGTCAGGGATACGCAGTATTTT. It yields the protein CASSVRDTQYF.

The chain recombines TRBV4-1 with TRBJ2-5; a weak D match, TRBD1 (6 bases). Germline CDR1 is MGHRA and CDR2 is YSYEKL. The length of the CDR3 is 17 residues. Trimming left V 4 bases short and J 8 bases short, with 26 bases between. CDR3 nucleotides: TGCGCCAGCAGCCCCCCGATAGGGGCAGCAGCACAGGGAACCCAGTACTTC. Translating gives CASSPPIGAAAQGTQYF.